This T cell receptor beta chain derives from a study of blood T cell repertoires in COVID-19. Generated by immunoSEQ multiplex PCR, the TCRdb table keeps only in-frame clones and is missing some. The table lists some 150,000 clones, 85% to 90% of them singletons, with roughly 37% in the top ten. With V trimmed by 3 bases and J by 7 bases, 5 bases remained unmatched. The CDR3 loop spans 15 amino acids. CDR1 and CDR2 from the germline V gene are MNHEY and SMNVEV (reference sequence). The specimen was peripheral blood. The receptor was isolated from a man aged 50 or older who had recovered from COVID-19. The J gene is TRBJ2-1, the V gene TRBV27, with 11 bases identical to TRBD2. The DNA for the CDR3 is TGTGCCAGCAGTTTCTCTAGCGGGGGGTTGAATGAGCAGTTCTTC. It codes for CASSFSSGGLNEQFF.